These 24 T cell receptor beta chains came from one sample sequenced in a study of blood T cell repertoires in COVID-19. The assay was immunoSEQ multiplex PCR, and TCRdb's table has in-frame clones only and misses some. Of 62,000 or so clones in the sample, around 80% were seen once. The sample was peripheral blood. These receptors were taken from a human donor in a cohort sampled during active COVID-19.

The chain employs TRBV7-6 and TRBJ2-7; 8 bases map to TRBD1. Germline V gene sequence: CDR1 SGHVS, CDR2 FNYEAQ. V lost 5 bases, J lost 7 bases, and 7 bases stayed unmatched. The CDR3 contains 13 residues. Written as DNA, the CDR3 is TGTGCCAGCAGCCGAGGACAGGGCCAAGAGCAGTACTTC. Its protein product is CASSRGQGQEQYF.

The table lists this clone with a few counts. This chain links TRBV5-6 with TRBJ1-2, with D tentatively TRBD1 (5 bases). The CDR3 is 13 amino acids. In germline, CDR1 is SGHDT, CDR2 YYEEEE. V was clipped by 6 bases and J by 8 bases, with 17 bases between them. CDR3 in amino acids: CASILQDSEGYTF. For the CDR3, the DNA is TGTGCCAGCATCCTACAGGATTCTGAGGGCTACACCTTC. Combining the CDR3 with reference TRBV5-6 and TRBJ1-2 gives the whole variable domain DAGVTQSPTHLIKTRGQQVTLRCSPKSGHDTVSWYQQALGQGPQFIFQYYEEEERQRGNFPDRFSGHQFPNYSSELNVNALLLGDSALYLCASILQDSEGYTFGSGTRLTVV.

In this sample, this clone turned up a few times. This sample includes further DNA sequences coding for the same CDR3. The rearrangement uses TRBV19 and TRBJ1-5; D remains unclear. Per the germline V gene, CDR1 is LNHDA and CDR2 is SQIVND (reference sequence). V lost 5 bases to trimming and J lost 0 bases, with 5 bases between them. The CDR3 has 13 amino acids. This CDR3 is CASSSHSNQPQHF. CDR3 nucleotide sequence: TGTGCCAGTAGTTCCCATAGCAATCAGCCCCAGCATTTT.

The genes are TRBV2 and TRBJ2-7; 9 positions agree with TRBD1. Germline lookup yields CDR1 SNHLY and CDR2 FYNNEI. The CDR3 covers 14 residues. The V gene end was trimmed by 7 bases and the J gene end by 2 bases; junction bases not matched to a gene: 6. The CDR3 protein is CASNGQGKTYEQYF. DNA for the CDR3: TGTGCCAGCAATGGACAGGGGAAAACCTACGAGCAGTACTTC.

This clone was seen only once. This chain links TRBV3-1 (or the pseudogene TRBV3-2) with TRBJ2-3, with no clear D. V lost 6 bases, J lost 3 bases, and 7 bases lay in between. CDR3 size: 12 residues. The germline V gene has CDR1 LGHDT and CDR2 YNNKEL (reference sequence). CDR3 sequence: CASRVGTDTQYF. Written as DNA, the CDR3 is TGTGCCAGCAGGGTCGGGACAGATACGCAGTATTTT.

By share, this clone counts as medium-sized. This chain links TRBV7-3 with TRBJ2-3, with a possible D match to TRBD2 (5 bases). The germline gives CDR1 SGHTA, CDR2 FQGTGA. This CDR3 region has 14 residues. V shed 4 bases and J shed 5 bases, with 13 bases lying between them. The CDR3 coding sequence is TGTGCCAGCAGCTCCCAGCGGACGGGAGATACGCAGTATTTT. Its protein product is CASSSQRTGDTQYF. Drawing the rest from reference TRBV7-3 and TRBJ2-3, the complete variable domain is GAGVSQTPSNKVTEKGKYVELRCDPISGHTALYWYRQSLGQGPEFLIYFQGTGAADDSGLPNDRFFAVRPEGSVSTLKIQRTERGDSAVYLCASSSQRTGDTQYFGPGTRLTVL.

This clone was observed a few times. The CDR3 is CASSELAGNEQFF. CDR3 DNA sequence: TGTGCCAGCAGTGAACTGGCCGGGAATGAGCAGTTCTTC. The chain has TRBV2 and TRBJ2-1; D remains ambiguous. CDR1 SNHLY and CDR2 FYNNEI come from the germline V gene. This CDR3 contains 13 residues. V dropped 2 bases and J dropped 7 bases, with 9 bases sitting between them.

The chain is built from TRBV4-2 and TRBJ1-1; 8 bases are shared with TRBD1. Germline-derived CDR1 and CDR2 are LGHNA and YNFKEQ. The CDR3 runs to 17 residues. Trimming cost V 0 bases and J 6 bases; bases outside gene matches: 12. In nucleotides, the CDR3 is TGTGCCAGCAGCCAAGATTCAACAGGGGGTGGGAGACCTGAAGCTTTCTTT. Translating it yields CASSQDSTGGGRPEAFF.

This sequence joins TRBV5-1 and TRBJ1-6; D gene uncertain. Germline CDR1 reads SGHRS; CDR2 reads YFSETQ. CDR3 size: 14 residues. The V and J ends lost 6 bases and 5 bases respectively, with 12 bases between them. The CDR3 DNA is TGCGCCAGCAAAATAACAGATAATAATTCACCCCTCCACTTT. Its translation: CASKITDNNSPLHF.

This clone was observed at least ten times. This chain connects TRBV6-5 to TRBJ1-1, with 7 bases identical to TRBD1. J lost 3 bases, V lost 6 bases, and 7 bases had no gene match. Germline V gene lookup returns CDR1 MNHEY and CDR2 SVGAGI. There are 14 residues in the CDR3. The CDR3 loop is CASSADRADTEAFF. As DNA, the CDR3 is TGTGCCAGCAGCGCCGACAGGGCCGACACTGAAGCTTTCTTT.

The chain couples TRBV11-2 to TRBJ1-2; D call uncertain. Between the trimmed V and J ends, which lost 5 bases and 4 bases, there was a span of 11 bases. This CDR3 spans 13 amino acids. Germline values: CDR1 SGHAT, CDR2 FQNNGV. The DNA of the CDR3 is TGTGCCAGCAGCCCCGACAATTTCTATGGCTACACCTTC. Translated: CASSPDNFYGYTF.

CDR3 amino acids: CASSARDSGRGYTF. The CDR3 bases are TGTGCCAGTAGTGCTAGGGACTCTGGGCGTGGCTACACCTTC. This chain connects TRBV19 to TRBJ1-2; D possibly corresponds to TRBD1 (5 bases). The V gene lost 5 bases and the J gene lost 7 bases, with 17 bases spanning the gap. The length of the CDR3 is 14 residues. The germline CDR1 and CDR2 sequences are LNHDA and SQIVND (reference sequence).

The rearrangement joins TRBV7-3 to TRBJ2-2; 10 positions agree with TRBD2. This CDR3 region has 15 residues. V was clipped by 4 bases and J by 1 base; unmatched bases: 0. Per germline, CDR1 SGHTA and CDR2 FQGTGA. CDR3 DNA sequence: TGTGCCAGCAGCTCTAGCGGGGGGAACACCGGGGAGCTGTTTTTT. Its translation is CASSSSGGNTGELFF.

This rearrangement joins TRBV18 to TRBJ2-3; TRBD2 might be the D (7 bases). Germline V lookup: CDR1 KGHSH, CDR2 LQKENI. This CDR3 spans 15 amino acids. V lost 4 bases and J 1 base, leaving 12 bases between the germline ends. CDR3 amino acids: CASSQGGAGTDTQYF. CDR3 coding DNA: TGTGCCAGCTCACAGGGGGGGGCCGGCACAGATACGCAGTATTTT.

The V gene is TRBV11-2, the J gene TRBJ2-5, with 10 bases aligning to TRBD2. The CDR3 is made up of 14 amino acids. J gave up 12 bases and V 1 base, and 8 bases lay outside the gene matches. CDR1 is SGHAT, CDR2 FQNNGV, per germline. CDR3 sequence (DNA): TGTGCCAGCAGCTTAGGGACTAGCGGCTCCATGGAGTACTTC. Translating gives CASSLGTSGSMEYF.

The chain employs TRBV4-2 and TRBJ2-7; TRBD2 matches 12 bases. V dropped 0 bases and J dropped 3; count of bases not matched to a gene: 3. Per the germline V gene, CDR1 is LGHNA and CDR2 is YNFKEQ. This CDR3 comprises 16 residues. CDR3 nucleotide sequence: TGTGCCAGCAGCCAAGATTCGGGACTAGCGGGCTACGAGCAGTACTTC. It specifies CASSQDSGLAGYEQYF.

The chain carries TRBV4-2 and TRBJ1-1, with D possibly TRBD1 on 5 matching bases. Germline V lookup: CDR1 LGHNA, CDR2 YNFKEQ. The CDR3 runs 14 residues. V was trimmed by 3 bases and J by 0 bases, leaving 8 bases between them. The CDR3 DNA follows: TGTGCCAGCAGCCAGACAGTGTTGAACACTGAAGCTTTCTTT. It translates to CASSQTVLNTEAFF.

CDR3 sequence (DNA): TGTGCCAGCAGTGACGAGAGCCAGCGCAGCAATCAGCCCCAGCATTTT. Its translation: CASSDESQRSNQPQHF. This sequence joins TRBV6-4 and TRBJ1-5; D unresolved. V shed 2 bases and J shed 1 base, with 12 bases lying between them. From germline, CDR1 is MRHNA and CDR2 SNTAGT. The CDR3 sequence is 16 residues long.

This clone came up a few times. The J gene is TRBJ1-5, the V gene TRBV20-1; TRBD1 might be the D (5 bases). V lost 3 bases and J 2 bases, leaving 17 bases between the germline ends. Looked up from germline, CDR1 is DFQATT and CDR2 is SNEGSKA (reference sequence). The CDR3 is 16 amino acids. CDR3 DNA: TGCAGTGCTAGTATGCCGGGGGACTTTGGCAATCAGCCCCAGCATTTT. Protein: CSASMPGDFGNQPQHF.

This rearrangement joins TRBV19 to TRBJ2-1; a possible D gene is TRBD2 (6 bases). CDR1 and CDR2 (germline): LNHDA, SQIVND (reference sequence). CDR3 length equals 16 residues. Trimming took 1 base from V and 2 from J, leaving 12 bases between them. CDR3 residues: CASSIVSGPPYNEQFF. The CDR3 bases are TGTGCCAGTAGTATAGTCAGCGGGCCCCCCTACAATGAGCAGTTCTTC. Complete variable domain (other parts from reference TRBV19 and TRBJ2-1): DGGITQSPKYLFRKEGQNVTLSCEQNLNHDAMYWYRQDPGQGLRLIYYSQIVNDFQKGDIAEGYSVSREKKESFPLTVTSAQKNPTAFYLCASSIVSGPPYNEQFFGPGTRLTVL.

The J gene is TRBJ1-3, the V gene TRBV11-3, with D possibly being TRBD1 (5 bases). The CDR3 loop spans 17 amino acids. The V and J ends lost 3 bases and 4 bases respectively, with 19 bases between them. From germline, CDR1 is SGHNT and CDR2 YENEEA. The CDR3 spells CASSFTAGRPVGNTIYF. The CDR3 region has the DNA TGTGCCAGCAGCTTTACTGCGGGGCGCCCCGTCGGAAACACCATATATTTT.

The chain uses TRBV7-3 and TRBJ2-2, with TRBD1 identical over 7 bases. The V gene's germline CDR1 is SGHTA and CDR2 FQGTGA. Losses at the gene ends were 5 bases for V and 1 base for J; bases not matched to a gene: 7. CDR3 size: 16 residues. The CDR3 protein is CASSRTGLLNTGELFF. CDR3 nucleotides: TGTGCCAGCAGCCGGACAGGTCTTTTGAACACCGGGGAGCTGTTTTTT.

This chain joins TRBV19 and TRBJ2-3; D possibly corresponds to TRBD2 (5 bases). V dropped 3 bases and J dropped 1 base, with 8 bases sitting between them. This CDR3 is built from 14 residues. Germline V gives CDR1 LNHDA, CDR2 SQIVND (reference sequence). CDR3 in DNA: TGTGCCAGTAGTATTGGGAGTGGCACAGATACGCAGTATTTT. This gives the protein CASSIGSGTDTQYF.

The rearrangement uses TRBV6-5 and TRBJ1-5; D perhaps matches TRBD1 (6 bases). Germline CDR1 is MNHEY and CDR2 is SVGAGI. CDR3 size: 14 residues. V shed 7 bases and J shed 6 bases, with 16 bases lying between them. CDR3 nucleotide sequence: TGTGCCAGCACCCAGGGGTCCTTTCCTCAGCCCCAGCATTTT. Protein: CASTQGSFPQPQHF.